One sample yielded the 18 T cell receptor beta chains listed below, sequenced in a study of identifying expanded T cells in peripheral blood. Method: immunoSEQ multiplex PCR; TCRdb's copy keeps in-frame clones and lacks some. This sample has some 54,000 clones, with approximately 79% found just once. Sequencing input: blood. These receptors were collected from a person aged 18-70 years in good health.

This clone was observed a few times. The chain joins TRBV11-2 to TRBJ2-7; D is possibly TRBD1 (6 bases). Trimming left V 3 bases short and J 0 bases short, with 15 bases between. The germline V gene encodes CDR1 SGHAT and CDR2 FQNNGV. This CDR3 comprises 16 residues. CDR3 region: CASSLRGKGSSYEQYF. The CDR3 DNA reads TGTGCCAGCAGCTTGAGGGGGAAGGGGAGCTCCTACGAGCAGTACTTC.

The V and J genes are TRBV7-6 and TRBJ2-1; TRBD1 agrees at 10 bases. Looked up from germline, CDR1 is SGHVS and CDR2 is FNYEAQ. Trimming at V came to 3 bases and at J to 9 bases, leaving 8 bases not matched to a gene. The CDR3 spans 15 residues. In nucleotides, the CDR3 is TGTGCCAGCAGCTTGACAGGGGGCGTAGGAAGTGAGCAGTTCTTC. Its protein is CASSLTGGVGSEQFF. Drawing the rest from reference TRBV7-6 and TRBJ2-1, the complete variable domain is GAGVSQSPRYKVTKRGQDVALRCDPISGHVSLYWYRQALGQGPEFLTYFNYEAQQDKSGLPNDRFSAERPEGSISTLTIQRTEQRDSAMYRCASSLTGGVGSEQFFGPGTRLTVL.

The chain joins TRBV29-1 to TRBJ1-1; TRBD1 is a possible D gene (5 bases). The CDR3 is made up of 13 amino acids. Trimming cost V 7 bases and J 3 bases, with 15 bases left between them. The germline V gene has CDR1 SQVTM and CDR2 ANQGSEA. CDR3 DNA: TGCAGCGCGGATCCAAAGGGGTACACTGAAGCTTTCTTT. Its protein product is CSADPKGYTEAFF.

The chain joins TRBV27 to TRBJ2-7; 8 positions agree with TRBD1. The CDR3 is 15 amino acids. CDR1 and CDR2 (germline): MNHEY, SMNVEV (reference sequence). The V segment lost 0 bases and the J segment 2 bases; nucleotides outside the gene matches: 3. The CDR3 is CASSLSGTGAYEQYV. The CDR3 DNA follows: TGTGCCAGCAGTTTATCCGGGACAGGCGCCTACGAGCAGTACGTC.

This chain links TRBV5-1 with TRBJ2-5; D is undetermined. This CDR3 is built from 15 residues. CDR1 and CDR2 from the germline V gene are SGHRS and YFSETQ. V was clipped by 5 bases and J by 1 base, with 15 bases between them. The CDR3 reads CASRSRRAFQETQYF. The DNA of the CDR3 is TGCGCCAGCAGGTCGCGAAGGGCTTTCCAAGAGACCCAGTACTTC.

The CDR3 coding sequence is TGCGCCAGCAGCCAAGAGACATTCGGGGATACGCAGTATTTT. Translating gives CASSQETFGDTQYF. This sequence joins TRBV4-3 and TRBJ2-3; D gene ambiguous. From germline, CDR1 is LGHNA and CDR2 YSLEER. V was pared by 0 bases and J by 6 bases, with 10 bases between. The length of the CDR3 is 14 residues.

Only one count was recorded for this clone. This chain uses TRBV6-5 with TRBJ1-1; D perhaps matches TRBD1 (5 bases). The CDR3 has 15 amino acids. Germline lookup yields CDR1 MNHEY and CDR2 SVGAGI. The germline V and J ends were trimmed by 0 bases and 4 bases, with 12 bases remaining between them. Here the CDR3 DNA reads TGTGCCAGCAGTTACTCGGACACGGCGATCACTGAAGCTTTCTTT. This sequence encodes CASSYSDTAITEAFF.

This clone was recorded once. V usage is TRBV28 and J usage is TRBJ2-3; 8 bases align to TRBD2. Per the germline V gene, CDR1 is MDHEN and CDR2 is SYDVKM. V was pared by 6 bases and J by 3 bases, with 11 bases of the junction left unmatched. This CDR3 has 16 residues. The CDR3 here is CASRPSGTRGTDTQYF. CDR3 DNA sequence: TGTGCCAGCAGGCCCTCCGGGACTAGAGGAACAGATACGCAGTATTTT. Together with reference TRBV28 and TRBJ2-3, the CDR3 gives the full variable domain: DVKVTQSSRYLVKRTGEKVFLECVQDMDHENMFWYRQDPGLGLRLIYFSYDVKMKEKGDIPEGYSVSREKKERFSLILESASTNQTSMYLCASRPSGTRGTDTQYFGPGTRLTVL.

The chain combines TRBV18 with TRBJ1-2, with 8 bases lining up with TRBD1. The CDR3 has 16 amino acids. Germline lookup yields CDR1 KGHSH and CDR2 LQKENI. V gave up 5 bases and J gave up 8 bases; unmatched junction bases: 16. CDR3 residues: CASSEQGDSTIDGYTF. In DNA, the CDR3 is TGTGCCAGCTCAGAACAGGGGGACTCCACTATAGACGGCTACACCTTC.

This clone was observed a handful of times. The chain uses TRBV19 and TRBJ1-1, with D hard to call. Germline values: CDR1 LNHDA, CDR2 SQIVND (reference sequence). This CDR3 has 13 amino acids. The V end was cut by 2 bases, the J end by 0 bases, with 4 bases between. The CDR3 nucleotides read TGTGCCAGTAGTATAAAGATGAACACTGAAGCTTTCTTT. The encoded protein is CASSIKMNTEAFF.

A word on this clone: Because the CDR3 is missing its conserved closing phenylalanine or tryptophan, this is likely a read error. Here the CDR3 DNA reads TGTGCCAGCAGCGTAGTTGGCACCGGGGAGCTGTTTCTT. Its protein product is CASSVVGTGELFL. This chain joins TRBV9 and TRBJ2-2; D not certain. The CDR3 covers 13 residues. The germline V gene encodes CDR1 SGDLS and CDR2 YYNGEE. V lost 0 bases and J 4 bases, leaving 4 bases between the germline ends.

The chain carries TRBV5-5 and TRBJ1-5; D remains unclear. This CDR3 is 13 amino acids long. The V gene lost 2 bases and the J gene lost 4 bases, with 7 bases spanning the gap. The V gene's germline CDR1 is SGHKS and CDR2 YYEKEE (reference sequence). DNA of the CDR3: TGTGCCAGCAGCTTAGGCCAGAATCAGCCCCAGCATTTT. Its protein is CASSLGQNQPQHF.

The gene calls are TRBV18 and TRBJ2-5; 7 bases map to TRBD1. This CDR3 is 16 amino acids long. Per the germline V gene, CDR1 is KGHSH and CDR2 is LQKENI. Trimming took 2 bases from V and 3 from J; bases not matched to a gene: 9. DNA of the CDR3: TGTGCCAGCTCACCAAATGGGCCCACAGGGGAAGAGACCCAGTACTTC. It encodes CASSPNGPTGEETQYF.

The CDR3 reads CASSLGTVNTEAFF. The CDR3 coding sequence is TGTGCCAGCAGCTTAGGGACAGTTAACACTGAAGCTTTCTTT. The J gene is TRBJ1-1, the V gene TRBV7-9; perhaps TRBD1 as D (6 bases). The CDR3 covers 14 residues. CDR1 SEHNR and CDR2 FQNEAQ come from the germline V gene (reference sequence). With 1 base removed from V and 2 bases from J, the gap between germline ends came to 8 bases.

V is TRBV4-1 and J is TRBJ1-2; D might be TRBD1 (5 bases). The germline gives CDR1 MGHRA, CDR2 YSYEKL. V was cut by 1 base and J by 6 bases, with 21 bases left in between. This CDR3 has 17 amino acids. The CDR3 reads CASSQGRREAGRDGYTF. For the CDR3, the DNA is TGCGCCAGCAGCCAAGGAAGGCGAGAGGCAGGGAGGGATGGCTACACCTTC.

J is TRBJ2-3 and V is TRBV30, with TRBD2 identical over 8 bases. V trimming: 8 bases; J trimming: 7 bases; junction bases outside the gene matches: 8. The length of the CDR3 is 12 residues. CDR1 is GTSNPN, CDR2 SVGIG, per germline (reference sequence). CDR3 protein: CAHRASGYTQYF. DNA of the CDR3: TGTGCCCATAGAGCTAGCGGGTATACGCAGTATTTT.

The chain couples TRBV4-1 to TRBJ2-5; tentative D call: TRBD2 (6 bases). Trimming shortened V by 5 bases and J by 1 base, and 8 bases separated the two germline ends. The germline gives CDR1 MGHRA, CDR2 YSYEKL. There are 13 residues in the CDR3. The CDR3: CASSGLFQETQYF. Here the CDR3 DNA reads TGCGCCAGCAGCGGACTATTCCAAGAGACCCAGTACTTC.

In its sample, this clone was seen a few times. This chain links TRBV30 with TRBJ1-2; 11 bases map to TRBD1. Losses at the gene ends were 5 bases for V and 7 bases for J; bases not matched to a gene: 6. The CDR3 runs to 13 residues. Germline CDR1 reads GTSNPN; CDR2 reads SVGIG (reference sequence). The CDR3 DNA sequence: TGTGCCTGGTCGCCAGGGACAGGGGGTGGCTACACCTTC. Encoded protein: CAWSPGTGGGYTF.